This T cell receptor beta chain was obtained from a study of blood T cell repertoires in COVID-19. Study-level information: The samples span acute and convalescent COVID-19 from the United States, Italy and Spain. PBMCs, B-cell-depleted T cells, or T cells provided the cDNA or gDNA that made up the material.

The CDR3 has 15 residues. CDR1 and CDR2 from the germline V gene are GTSNPN and SVGIG (reference sequence). Losses at the gene ends were 1 base for V and 5 bases for J; bases not matched to a gene: 8. Study processing details: Reference gene primer amplification gave estimated nucleated cell counts. Measured with immunoSEQ multiplex PCR; TCRdb has only the in-frame clones, and not every one. V and J calls and clone size are given by that table; D and trimming were obtained from the DNA. Of under 150,000 clones in the sample, roughly 78% were seen once. This rearrangement joins TRBV30 to TRBJ1-2, with 9 nucleotides matching TRBD1. Sequenced: peripheral blood. This clonotype originated in a man in his sixties with acute or convalescent COVID-19. In DNA form, the CDR3 reads TGTGCCTGGAGTGGCCTCGGGACAGGGCAGTATGGCTACACCTTC. Translated, it gives CAWSGLGTGQYGYTF.